This TCR beta chain was retrieved from a study of T cell changes during pregnancy in multiple sclerosis. Clones were read by immunoSEQ multiplex PCR, and TCRdb kept only the in-frame ones, dropping some. Of tens of thousands of clones in the sample, roughly 91% are singletons; the top ten hold approximately 0.36%. The germline V gene encodes CDR1 LGHNA and CDR2 YNFKEQ. Losses at the gene ends were 0 bases for V and 4 bases for J; bases not matched to a gene: 5. The CDR3 totals 17 residues. The source of this sequence is a female donor in good health, enrolled as a control in a pregnancy study. The V call is TRBV4-2, the J call TRBJ2-2, with 10 bases identical to TRBD2. This material consisted of CD4+ T cells from peripheral blood mononuclear cells, taken after pregnancy. CDR3 residues: CASSQDVAGGGTGELFF. DNA for the CDR3: TGTGCCAGCAGCCAAGATGTAGCGGGAGGAGGCACCGGGGAGCTGTTTTTT.